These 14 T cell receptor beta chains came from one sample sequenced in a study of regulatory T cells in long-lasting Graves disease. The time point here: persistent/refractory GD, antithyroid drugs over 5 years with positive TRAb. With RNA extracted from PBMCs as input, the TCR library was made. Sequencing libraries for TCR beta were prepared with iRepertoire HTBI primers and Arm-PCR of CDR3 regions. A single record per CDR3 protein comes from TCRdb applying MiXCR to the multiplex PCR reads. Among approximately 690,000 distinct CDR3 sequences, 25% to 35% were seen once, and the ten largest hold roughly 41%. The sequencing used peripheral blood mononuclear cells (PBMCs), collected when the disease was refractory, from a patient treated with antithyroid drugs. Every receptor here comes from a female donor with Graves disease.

In DNA form, the CDR3 reads TGTGCCAGCAGCGACACCCACTATAATTCACCCCTCCACTTT. Its translation: CASSDTHYNSPLHF. The rearrangement uses TRBV7-9 and TRBJ1-6; D not certain. The germline V and J ends were trimmed by 5 bases and 3 bases, with 8 bases remaining between them. The germline V gene encodes CDR1 SEHNR and CDR2 FQNEAQ (reference sequence). The CDR3 is 14 amino acids. The whole variable domain, filled in from reference TRBV7-9 and TRBJ1-6, reads DTGVSQNPRHKITKRGQNVTFRCDPISEHNRLYWYRQTLGQGPEFLTYFQNEAQLEKSRLLSDRFSAERPKGSFSTLEIQRTEQGDSAMYLCASSDTHYNSPLHFGNGTRLTVT.

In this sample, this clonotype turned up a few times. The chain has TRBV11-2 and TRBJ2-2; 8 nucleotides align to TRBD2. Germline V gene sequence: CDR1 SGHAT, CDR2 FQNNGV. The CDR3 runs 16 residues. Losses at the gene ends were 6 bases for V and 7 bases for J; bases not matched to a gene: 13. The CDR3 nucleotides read TGTGCCAGCAGGCAATGGGCAGCGGGAGCTCGCGGGGAGCTGTTTTTT. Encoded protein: CASRQWAAGARGELFF.

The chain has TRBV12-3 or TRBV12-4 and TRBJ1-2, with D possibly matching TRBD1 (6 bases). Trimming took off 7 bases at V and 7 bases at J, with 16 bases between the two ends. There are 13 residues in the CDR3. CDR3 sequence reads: CASTLRGFSGYTF. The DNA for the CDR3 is TGTGCCAGCACCTTAAGGGGGTTCTCTGGCTACACCTTC.

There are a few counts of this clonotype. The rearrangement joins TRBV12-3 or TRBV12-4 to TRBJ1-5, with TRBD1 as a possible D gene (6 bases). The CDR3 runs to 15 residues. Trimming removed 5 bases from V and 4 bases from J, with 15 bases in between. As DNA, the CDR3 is TGTGCCAGCAGTCCCACAGGGATGAGGAATCAGCCCCAGCATTTT. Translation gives CASSPTGMRNQPQHF.

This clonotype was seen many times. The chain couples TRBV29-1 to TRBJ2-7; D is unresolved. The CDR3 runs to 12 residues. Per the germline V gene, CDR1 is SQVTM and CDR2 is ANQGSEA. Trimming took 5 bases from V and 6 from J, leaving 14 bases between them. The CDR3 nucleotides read TGCAGCGTTACAATTACAGCTTCCGAGCAGTACTTC. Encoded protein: CSVTITASEQYF.

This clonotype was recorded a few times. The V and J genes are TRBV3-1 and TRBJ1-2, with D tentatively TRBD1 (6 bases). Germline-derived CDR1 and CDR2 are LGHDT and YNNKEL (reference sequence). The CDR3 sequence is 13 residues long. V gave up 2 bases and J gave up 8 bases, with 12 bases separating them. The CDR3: CASSQLTGSGYTF. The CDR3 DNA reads TGTGCCAGCAGCCAACTTACAGGGAGCGGCTACACCTTC. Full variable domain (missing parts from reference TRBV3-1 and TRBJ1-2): DTAVSQTPKYLVTQMGNDKSIKCEQNLGHDTMYWYKQDSKKFLKIMFSYNNKELIINETVPNRFSPKSPDKAHLNLHINSLELGDSAVYFCASSQLTGSGYTFGSGTRLTVV.

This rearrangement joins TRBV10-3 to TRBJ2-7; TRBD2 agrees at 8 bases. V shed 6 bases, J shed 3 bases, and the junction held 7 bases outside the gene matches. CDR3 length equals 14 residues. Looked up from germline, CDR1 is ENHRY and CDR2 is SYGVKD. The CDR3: CAIRRAGTSYEQYF. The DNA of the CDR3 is TGTGCCATCAGAAGAGCCGGGACTAGCTACGAGCAGTACTTC.

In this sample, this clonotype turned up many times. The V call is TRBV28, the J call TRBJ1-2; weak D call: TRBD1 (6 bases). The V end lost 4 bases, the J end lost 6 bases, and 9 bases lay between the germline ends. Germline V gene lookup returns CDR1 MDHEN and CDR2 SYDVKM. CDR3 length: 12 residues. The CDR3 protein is CASSSGQNGYTF. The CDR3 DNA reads TGTGCCAGCAGTTCCGGACAGAATGGCTACACCTTC.

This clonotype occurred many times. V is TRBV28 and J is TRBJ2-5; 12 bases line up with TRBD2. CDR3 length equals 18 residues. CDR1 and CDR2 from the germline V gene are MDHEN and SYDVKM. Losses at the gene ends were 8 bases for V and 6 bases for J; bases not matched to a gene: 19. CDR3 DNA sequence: TGTGCCAGCCGAGCCGGGCATGCTAGCGGGAGGGTGGGACAGACCCAGTACTTC. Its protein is CASRAGHASGRVGQTQYF.

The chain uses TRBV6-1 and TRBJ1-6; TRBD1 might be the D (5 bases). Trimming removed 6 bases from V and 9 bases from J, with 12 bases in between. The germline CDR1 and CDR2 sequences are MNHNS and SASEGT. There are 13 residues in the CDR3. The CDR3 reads CASSSGISSPLHF. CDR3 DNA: TGTGCCAGCAGCTCAGGGATCAGTTCACCCCTCCACTTT.

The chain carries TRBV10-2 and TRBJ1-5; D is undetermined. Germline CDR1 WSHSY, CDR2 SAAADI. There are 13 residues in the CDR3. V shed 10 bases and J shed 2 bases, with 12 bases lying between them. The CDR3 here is CATAGSGNQPQHF. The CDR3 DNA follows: TGCGCCACCGCTGGGAGTGGCAATCAGCCCCAGCATTTT.

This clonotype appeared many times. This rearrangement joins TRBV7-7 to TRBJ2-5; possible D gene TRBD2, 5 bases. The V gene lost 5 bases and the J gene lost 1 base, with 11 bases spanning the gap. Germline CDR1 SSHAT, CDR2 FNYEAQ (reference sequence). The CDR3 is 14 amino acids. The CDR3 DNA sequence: TGTGCCAGCAGCGAACAAGGACTCCAAGAGACCCAGTACTTC. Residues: CASSEQGLQETQYF.

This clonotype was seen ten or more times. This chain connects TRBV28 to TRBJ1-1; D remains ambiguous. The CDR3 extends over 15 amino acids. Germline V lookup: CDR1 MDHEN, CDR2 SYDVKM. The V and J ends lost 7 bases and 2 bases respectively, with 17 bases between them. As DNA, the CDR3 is TGTGCCAGCACCGATTCAGCGTCAGTAAACACTGAAGCTTTCTTT. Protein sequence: CASTDSASVNTEAFF.

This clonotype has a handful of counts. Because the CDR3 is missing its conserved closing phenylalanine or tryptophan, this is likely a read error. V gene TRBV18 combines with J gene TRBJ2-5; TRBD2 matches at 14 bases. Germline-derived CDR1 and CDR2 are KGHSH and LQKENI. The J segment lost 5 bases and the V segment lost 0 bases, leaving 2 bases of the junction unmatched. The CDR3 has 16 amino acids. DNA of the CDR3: TGTGCCAGCTCACCACCGGGACTAGCGGGAGACGAGACCCAGTACCTC. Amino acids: CASSPPGLAGDETQYL.